These 20 T cell receptor beta chains share one sample of origin, sequenced in a study of CD8 T cells in ankylosing spondylitis. MiXCR was run by TCRdb on the 5' RACE reads, yielding one entry per CDR3 protein. The data contain around 88,000 distinct CDR3 sequences, about 9% of them singletons. Sequenced: blood, either unsorted or a sorted T cell fraction (not recorded which). The receptors were gathered from a male donor with ankylosing spondylitis or in good health (not recorded which).

This clonotype has at least ten counts. The V call is TRBV19, the J call TRBJ2-7, with D hard to call. CDR3 size: 15 residues. CDR1 is LNHDA, CDR2 SQIVND, per germline (reference sequence). Trimming shortened V by 3 bases and J by 1 base, and 13 bases separated the two germline ends. The CDR3 nucleotides are TGTGCCAGTAGTATTCGGCGCGGACCATCCTACGAGCAGTACTTC. Its protein is CASSIRRGPSYEQYF. Using reference TRBV19 and TRBJ2-7 for the parts outside the CDR3, the full variable domain is DGGITQSPKYLFRKEGQNVTLSCEQNLNHDAMYWYRQDPGQGLRLIYYSQIVNDFQKGDIAEGYSVSREKKESFPLTVTSAQKNPTAFYLCASSIRRGPSYEQYFGPGTRLTVT.

This clonotype has just a few counts. The rearrangement uses TRBV3-1 and TRBJ1-5, with D tentatively TRBD1 (5 bases). With 0 bases removed from V and 6 bases from J, the gap between germline ends came to 12 bases. Looked up from germline, CDR1 is LGHDT and CDR2 is YNNKEL (reference sequence). The CDR3 consists of 15 residues. CDR3 DNA: TGTGCCAGCAGCCAAGATCTGCGGGGGGGTCAGCCCCAGCATTTT. This translates into CASSQDLRGGQPQHF.

This clonotype has ten or more counts. The rearrangement links TRBV7-8 to TRBJ1-4; no reliable D call. The CDR3 extends over 14 amino acids. V dropped 0 bases and J dropped 5 bases, with 7 bases sitting between them. CDR1 is SGHVS and CDR2 is FQNEAQ in the germline V gene. The CDR3 coding sequence is TGTGCCAGCAGCTTAGCGGCCCAAAATGAAAAACTGTTTTTT. Protein product: CASSLAAQNEKLFF.

The chain recombines TRBV3-1 with TRBJ2-7, with no clear D. This CDR3 has 14 amino acids. The germline CDR1 and CDR2 sequences are LGHDT and YNNKEL (reference sequence). Trimming pared 1 base from V and 0 bases from J, leaving 7 bases between. The CDR3 nucleotides read TGTGCCAGCAGCCAAGTCGTTTCCTCCTACGAGCAGTACTTC. Its translation: CASSQVVSSYEQYF.

This clonotype appeared a few times. This rearrangement joins TRBV7-9 to TRBJ2-3; 11 bases align to TRBD1. Germline assignment: CDR1 SEHNR and CDR2 FQNEAQ (reference sequence). Losses at the gene ends were 4 bases for V and 4 bases for J; bases not matched to a gene: 4. The CDR3 covers 15 residues. CDR3 region: CASSYPGQGADTQYF. Written as DNA, the CDR3 is TGTGCCAGCAGCTATCCGGGACAGGGGGCAGATACGCAGTATTTT.

This clonotype was recorded at least ten times. This chain uses TRBV5-1 with TRBJ2-1, with 8 bases fitting TRBD2. From germline, CDR1 is SGHRS and CDR2 YFSETQ. The CDR3 covers 16 residues. J lost 8 bases, V lost 0 bases, and 10 bases had no gene match. The CDR3 DNA follows: TGCGCCAGCAGCTTGGGTGCGGGGGGACCCTCGGATGAGCAGTTCTTC. Translated: CASSLGAGGPSDEQFF. The whole variable domain, remainder taken from reference TRBV5-1 and TRBJ2-1, is KAGVTQTPRYLIKTRGQQVTLSCSPISGHRSVSWYQQTPGQGLQFLFEYFSETQRNKGNFPGRFSGRQFSNSRSEMNVSTLELGDSALYLCASSLGAGGPSDEQFFGPGTRLTVL.

This clonotype was seen at least ten times. The rearrangement links TRBV14 to TRBJ2-1; D remains ambiguous. V was trimmed by 1 base and J by 2 bases, leaving 3 bases between them. Germline V gene lookup returns CDR1 SGHDN and CDR2 FVKESK. The CDR3 sequence is 13 residues long. The CDR3 DNA is TGTGCCAGCAGCCAAGCCCCCTACAATGAGCAGTTCTTC. Its translation is CASSQAPYNEQFF.

This clonotype was counted ten times or more. The chain couples TRBV12-3 or TRBV12-4 to TRBJ2-5; 8 positions match TRBD2. CDR3 length equals 14 residues. V lost 6 bases to trimming and J lost 8 bases; unmatched junction nucleotides: 11. CDR3 nucleotide sequence: TGTGCCAGCAGCAGCGGGGGTGCACCAGAAACCCAGTACTTC. Residues: CASSSGGAPETQYF.

Ten or more counts support this clonotype. V gene TRBV12-3 or TRBV12-4 combines with J gene TRBJ1-2; D perhaps matches TRBD1 (5 bases). The CDR3 covers 13 residues. Trimming removed 7 bases at V and 4 bases at J, with 13 bases between. The CDR3 region is CASTSGVPYGYTF. CDR3 nucleotides: TGTGCCAGCACCTCGGGGGTACCCTATGGCTACACCTTC.

This clonotype turned up a few times. The CDR3 nucleotides read TGTGCCAGCAGCTCCCAGCTTACGAAATCTGGGGCCAACGTCCTGACTTTC. Translated, it gives CASSSQLTKSGANVLTF. The rearrangement joins TRBV7-2 to TRBJ2-6; D ambiguous. Germline CDR1 is SGHTA and CDR2 is FQGNSA. V lost 4 bases to trimming and J lost 1 base, with 14 bases between them. CDR3 size: 17 residues.

This clonotype was recorded many times. V usage is TRBV11-2 and J usage is TRBJ2-1; 9 nucleotides align to TRBD1. The CDR3 is 15 residues long. Germline V gene sequence: CDR1 SGHAT, CDR2 FQNNGV. V lost 5 bases to trimming and J lost 5 bases; unmatched junction nucleotides: 7. The CDR3 DNA sequence: TGTGCCAGCAGCCGCCCGGACAGGGGCAACAATGAGCAGTTCTTC. Translating it yields CASSRPDRGNNEQFF.

Many counts were recorded for this clonotype. CDR3 sequence (DNA): TGTGCCAGCAGCTTTGGACCGGGGGGGCATGAGCAGTTCTTC. Translated: CASSFGPGGHEQFF. This rearrangement joins TRBV7-2 to TRBJ2-1, with 8 nucleotides matching TRBD2. The junction had 6 bases not matched to a gene; V was cut back by 3 bases and J by 8 bases. The CDR3 is 14 residues long. Germline CDR1 is SGHTA and CDR2 is FQGNSA.

This clonotype was picked up many times. The chain links TRBV19 to TRBJ2-3, with TRBD1 matching over 9 bases. Germline V gene data show CDR1 as LNHDA and CDR2 as SQIVND (reference sequence). This CDR3 has 19 residues. V lost 7 bases, J lost 0 bases, and 17 bases stayed unmatched. CDR3 sequence: CASTPIPGRTGVSTDTQYF. CDR3 DNA: TGTGCCAGTACCCCCATCCCCGGGAGGACAGGGGTCAGCACAGATACGCAGTATTTT.

This clonotype was observed a handful of times. The genes are TRBV25-1 and TRBJ2-7, with D maybe TRBD2 (5 bases). Germline V gene lookup returns CDR1 MGHDK and CDR2 SYGVNS. The CDR3 has 12 residues. The V end was cut by 8 bases, the J end by 6 bases, with 14 bases between. CDR3 in amino acids: CASGDWRLEQYF. For the CDR3, the DNA is TGTGCCAGCGGAGACTGGAGGCTCGAGCAGTACTTC.

V and J are TRBV30 and TRBJ2-7; possible D gene TRBD1, 5 bases. CDR3 length: 15 residues. Trimming removed 4 bases at V and 3 bases at J, with 19 bases between. CDR1 is GTSNPN, CDR2 SVGIG, per germline (reference sequence). CDR3 loop: CAWKFLGPEFYEQYF. The DNA of the CDR3 is TGTGCCTGGAAGTTCTTGGGGCCAGAGTTCTACGAGCAGTACTTC.

This clonotype has at least ten counts. This chain connects TRBV29-1 to TRBJ2-4, with a weak D call TRBD2 (6 bases). CDR3 length: 14 residues. V was trimmed by 5 bases and J by 10 bases, leaving 21 bases between them. The germline gives CDR1 SQVTM, CDR2 ANQGSEA. The CDR3 sequence: CSVTTVEGSRIQYF. CDR3 in DNA: TGCAGCGTTACCACGGTGGAGGGCTCGAGGATTCAGTACTTC.

The table lists this clonotype with many counts. J is TRBJ2-7 and V is TRBV6-1; 9 bases map to TRBD1. CDR1 is MNHNS and CDR2 is SASEGT in the germline V gene. Losses at the gene ends were 6 bases for V and 2 bases for J; bases not matched to a gene: 14. CDR3 length equals 17 residues. The CDR3 region has the DNA TGTGCCAGCAGCCCTATTTACCCTGGACAGGGGCCCTACGAGCAGTACTTC. It translates to CASSPIYPGQGPYEQYF.

This clonotype was observed many times. The rearrangement uses TRBV18 and TRBJ2-7, with a possible D match to TRBD1 (5 bases). The CDR3 is 15 residues long. Germline assignment: CDR1 KGHSH and CDR2 LQKENI. Trimming removed 2 bases at V and 2 bases at J, with 13 bases between. The CDR3 spells CASSPGQGGTYEQYF. For the CDR3, the DNA is TGTGCCAGCTCACCAGGGCAGGGTGGGACCTACGAGCAGTACTTC.

This clonotype has a count of ten or more. In DNA, the CDR3 is TGCGCCAGCAGCCCCGGACTATACGGGGCAGATACGCAGTATTTT. As protein: CASSPGLYGADTQYF. This chain joins TRBV5-1 and TRBJ2-3, with D maybe TRBD2 (6 bases). The V end lost 4 bases, the J end lost 4 bases, and 16 bases lay between the germline ends. Germline lookup yields CDR1 SGHRS and CDR2 YFSETQ. The CDR3 sequence is 15 residues long.

This clonotype was counted at least ten times. The chain joins TRBV29-1 to TRBJ2-5; TRBD1 matches at 9 bases. Germline CDR1 SQVTM, CDR2 ANQGSEA. V lost 5 bases, J lost 3 bases, and 13 bases stayed unmatched. CDR3 length: 16 residues. Here the CDR3 DNA reads TGCAGCGTTAACAGGGGGCCCTTGAGGAGGGAAGAGACCCAGTACTTC. Translating gives CSVNRGPLRREETQYF.